This T cell receptor (beta chain) was recorded in a study of tumor-infiltrating lymphocytes in primary liver carcinoma. Production of TCR beta cDNA used approximately 480 ng total RNA together with a constant-region primer. Nested multiplex PCR, run for three rounds with slightly modified ARM-PCR, yielded TCR beta libraries. Researchers ran the first two PCR rounds for ten to eleven cycles each with TRBV1-TRBV30 forward primers and a C-beta reverse primer. TCRdb re-analysed the multiplex PCR reads in MiXCR, keeping a single row per CDR3 protein. The data show a few hundred thousand distinct CDR3 sequences, approximately 58% seen once. Worth noting for this clonotype: Its cognate antigen is unknown.

Whole-study findings and limits: Relative to tumor region pairs, the tumor-adjacent and tumor-blood pairs showed overlap that was lower.

The CDR3 has 15 residues. Per the germline V gene, CDR1 is SEHNR and CDR2 is FQNEAQ (reference sequence). The V and J ends lost 5 bases and 9 bases respectively, with 20 bases between them. The source of the blood RNA was unsorted whole blood, and germline DNA was extracted as well. This chain joins TRBV7-9 and TRBJ2-1; D may correspond to TRBD1 or TRBD2 (5 bases each). The receptor comes from a woman in her 30s with primary liver carcinoma and hepatitis B virus infection. Sequenced: peripheral blood. The CDR3 loop is CASSTRDPPSSEQFF. In DNA, the CDR3 is TGTGCCAGCAGCACCCGGGACCCACCGAGTAGTGAGCAGTTCTTC.